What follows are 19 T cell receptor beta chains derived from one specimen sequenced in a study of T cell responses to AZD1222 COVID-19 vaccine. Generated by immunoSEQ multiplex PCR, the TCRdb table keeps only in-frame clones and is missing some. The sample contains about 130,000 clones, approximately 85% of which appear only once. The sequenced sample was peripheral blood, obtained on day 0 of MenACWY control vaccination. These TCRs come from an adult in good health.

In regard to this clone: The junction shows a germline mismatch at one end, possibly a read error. The CDR3: CANSSTYPGREQYF. CDR3 coding DNA: TGTGCCAACAGTTCCACCTATCCAGGGCGAGAGCAGTACTTC. The chain couples TRBV28 to TRBJ2-7; tentative D call: TRBD1 (5 bases). Germline V gene sequence: CDR1 MDHEN, CDR2 SYDVKM. This CDR3 has 14 amino acids.

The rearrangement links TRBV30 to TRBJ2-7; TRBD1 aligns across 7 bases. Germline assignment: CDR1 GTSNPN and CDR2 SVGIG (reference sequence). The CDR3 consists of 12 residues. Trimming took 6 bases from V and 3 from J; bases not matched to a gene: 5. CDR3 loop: CACFRDSYEQYF. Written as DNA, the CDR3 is TGTGCCTGCTTCCGGGACAGCTACGAGCAGTACTTC.

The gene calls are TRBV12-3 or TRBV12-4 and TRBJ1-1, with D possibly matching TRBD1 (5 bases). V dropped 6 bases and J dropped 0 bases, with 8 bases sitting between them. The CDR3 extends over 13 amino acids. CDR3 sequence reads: CASSLTVNTEAFF. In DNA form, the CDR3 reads TGTGCCAGCAGCCTGACAGTGAACACTGAAGCTTTCTTT.

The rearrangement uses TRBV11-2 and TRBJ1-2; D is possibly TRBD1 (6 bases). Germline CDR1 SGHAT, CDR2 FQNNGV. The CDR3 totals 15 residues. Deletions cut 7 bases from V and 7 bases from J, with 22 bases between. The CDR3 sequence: CASTLEGGRDSGYTF. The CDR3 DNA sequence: TGTGCCAGCACCCTAGAGGGGGGGCGGGACTCTGGCTACACCTTC. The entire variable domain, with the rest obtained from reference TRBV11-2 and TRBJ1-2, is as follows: EAGVAQSPRYKIIEKRQSVAFWCNPISGHATLYWYQQILGQGPKLLIQFQNNGVVDDSQLPKDRFSAERLKGVDSTLKIQPAKLEDSAVYLCASTLEGGRDSGYTFGSGTRLTVV.

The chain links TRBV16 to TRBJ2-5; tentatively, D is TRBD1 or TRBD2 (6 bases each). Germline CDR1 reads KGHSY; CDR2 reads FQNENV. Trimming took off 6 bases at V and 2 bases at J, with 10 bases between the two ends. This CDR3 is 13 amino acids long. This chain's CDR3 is CASRRGLQETQYF. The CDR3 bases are TGTGCCAGCAGACGGGGGCTACAAGAGACCCAGTACTTC. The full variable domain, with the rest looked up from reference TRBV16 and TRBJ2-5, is GEEVAQTPKHLVRGEGQKAKLYCAPIKGHSYVFWYQQVLKNEFKFLISFQNENVFDETGMPKERFSAKCLPNSPCSLEIQATKLEDSAVYFCASRRGLQETQYFGPGTRLLVL.

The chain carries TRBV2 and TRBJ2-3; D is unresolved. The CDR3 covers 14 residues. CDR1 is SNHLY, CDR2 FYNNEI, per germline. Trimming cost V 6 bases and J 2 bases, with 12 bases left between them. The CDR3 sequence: CASSVSMPTDTQYF. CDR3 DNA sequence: TGTGCCAGCAGCGTCTCTATGCCCACAGATACGCAGTATTTT.

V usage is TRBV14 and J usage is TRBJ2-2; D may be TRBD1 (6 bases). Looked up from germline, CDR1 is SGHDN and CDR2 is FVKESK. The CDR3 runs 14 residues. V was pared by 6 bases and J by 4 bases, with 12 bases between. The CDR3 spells CASRPGVGTGELFF. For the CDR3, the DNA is TGTGCCAGCAGACCAGGGGTCGGCACCGGGGAGCTGTTTTTT.

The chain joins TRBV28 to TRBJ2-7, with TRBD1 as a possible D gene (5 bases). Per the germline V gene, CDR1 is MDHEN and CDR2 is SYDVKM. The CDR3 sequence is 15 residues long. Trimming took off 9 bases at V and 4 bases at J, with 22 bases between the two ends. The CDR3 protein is CASQSPGQLSYEQYF. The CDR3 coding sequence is TGTGCCAGTCAATCTCCAGGACAACTCTCTTACGAGCAGTACTTC.

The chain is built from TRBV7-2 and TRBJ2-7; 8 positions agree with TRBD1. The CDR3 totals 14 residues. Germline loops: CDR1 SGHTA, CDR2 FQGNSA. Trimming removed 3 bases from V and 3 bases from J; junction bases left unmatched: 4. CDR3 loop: CASSFGQGGYEQYF. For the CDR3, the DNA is TGTGCCAGCAGCTTTGGACAGGGCGGCTACGAGCAGTACTTC.

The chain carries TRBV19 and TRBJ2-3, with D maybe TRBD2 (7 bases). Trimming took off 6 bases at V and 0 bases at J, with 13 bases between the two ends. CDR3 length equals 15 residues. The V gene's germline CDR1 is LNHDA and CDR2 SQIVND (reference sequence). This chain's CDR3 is CASRRGAGSTDTQYF. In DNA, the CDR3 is TGTGCCAGTAGACGGGGGGCAGGAAGCACAGATACGCAGTATTTT.

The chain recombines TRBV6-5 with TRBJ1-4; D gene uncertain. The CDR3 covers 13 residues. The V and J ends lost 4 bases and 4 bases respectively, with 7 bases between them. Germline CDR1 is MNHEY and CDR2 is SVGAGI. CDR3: CASSWTVNEKLFF. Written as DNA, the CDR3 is TGTGCCAGCAGTTGGACGGTTAATGAAAAACTGTTTTTT.

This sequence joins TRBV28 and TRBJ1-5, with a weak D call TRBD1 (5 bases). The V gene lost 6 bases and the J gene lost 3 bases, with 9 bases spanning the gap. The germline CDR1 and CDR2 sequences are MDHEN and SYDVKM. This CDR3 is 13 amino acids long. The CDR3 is CASSPGDNQPQHF. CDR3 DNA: TGTGCCAGCAGCCCGGGGGACAATCAGCCCCAGCATTTT.

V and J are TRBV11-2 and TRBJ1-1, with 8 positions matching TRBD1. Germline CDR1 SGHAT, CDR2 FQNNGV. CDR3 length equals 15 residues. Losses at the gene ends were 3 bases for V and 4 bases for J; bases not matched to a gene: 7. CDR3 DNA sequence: TGTGCCAGCAGCTTTCACAGGGGGTCTGGCACTGAAGCTTTCTTT. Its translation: CASSFHRGSGTEAFF. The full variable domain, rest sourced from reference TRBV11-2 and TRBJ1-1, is EAGVAQSPRYKIIEKRQSVAFWCNPISGHATLYWYQQILGQGPKLLIQFQNNGVVDDSQLPKDRFSAERLKGVDSTLKIQPAKLEDSAVYLCASSFHRGSGTEAFFGQGTRLTVV.

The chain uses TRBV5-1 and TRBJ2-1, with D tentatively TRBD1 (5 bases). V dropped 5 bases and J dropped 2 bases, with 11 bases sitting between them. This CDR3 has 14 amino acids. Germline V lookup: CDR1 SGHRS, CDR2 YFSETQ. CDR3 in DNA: TGCGCCAGCAGGACAGCCGACACCTACAATGAGCAGTTCTTC. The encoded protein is CASRTADTYNEQFF.

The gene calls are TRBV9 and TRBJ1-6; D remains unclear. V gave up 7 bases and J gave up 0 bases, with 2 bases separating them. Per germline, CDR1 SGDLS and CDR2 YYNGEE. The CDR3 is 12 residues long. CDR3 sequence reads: CASGSYNSPLHF. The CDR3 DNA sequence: TGTGCCAGCGGCTCCTATAATTCACCCCTCCACTTT.

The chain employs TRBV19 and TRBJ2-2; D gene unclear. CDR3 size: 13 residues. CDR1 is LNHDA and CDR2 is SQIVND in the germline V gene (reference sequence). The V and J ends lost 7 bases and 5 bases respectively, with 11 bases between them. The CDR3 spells CASTRVGTGELFF. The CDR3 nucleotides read TGTGCCAGTACCCGGGTAGGGACCGGGGAGCTGTTTTTT.

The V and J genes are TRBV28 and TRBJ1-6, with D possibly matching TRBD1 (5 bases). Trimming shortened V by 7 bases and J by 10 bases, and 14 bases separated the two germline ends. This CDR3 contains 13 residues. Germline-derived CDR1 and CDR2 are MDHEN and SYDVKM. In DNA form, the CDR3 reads TGTGCCAGCAATGGCAGGGCAAGGTCACCCCTCCACTTT. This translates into CASNGRARSPLHF. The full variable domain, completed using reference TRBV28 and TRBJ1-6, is DVKVTQSSRYLVKRTGEKVFLECVQDMDHENMFWYRQDPGLGLRLIYFSYDVKMKEKGDIPEGYSVSREKKERFSLILESASTNQTSMYLCASNGRARSPLHFGNGTRLTVT.

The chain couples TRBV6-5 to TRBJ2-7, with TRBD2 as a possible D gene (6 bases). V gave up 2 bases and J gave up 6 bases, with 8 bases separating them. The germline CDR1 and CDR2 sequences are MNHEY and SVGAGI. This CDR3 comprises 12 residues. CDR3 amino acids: CASSYPGSEQYF. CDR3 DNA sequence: TGTGCCAGCAGTTACCCCGGGAGCGAGCAGTACTTC.

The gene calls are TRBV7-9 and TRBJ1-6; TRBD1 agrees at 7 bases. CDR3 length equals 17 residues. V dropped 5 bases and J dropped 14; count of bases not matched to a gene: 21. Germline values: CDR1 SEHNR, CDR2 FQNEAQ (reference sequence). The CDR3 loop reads CASSLRDLRDSQVTLHF. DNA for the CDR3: TGTGCCAGCAGCCTAAGGGACCTCCGGGACAGTCAGGTTACCCTCCACTTT.